This T cell receptor beta chain was observed in a study of vaccination effects on CD4 cells after COVID-19. The study's findings and limits: Recruitment yielded few convalescent patients, and the study had no early post-infection timepoints.

V lost 2 bases to trimming and J lost 3 bases; unmatched junction nucleotides: 4. This CDR3 is 16 amino acids long. The germline V gene encodes CDR1 MNHEY and CDR2 SVGEGT. The data were produced by immunoSEQ multiplex PCR, yet TCRdb's version contains in-frame clones alone and is incomplete. The data contain tens of thousands of clones, around 76% of them singletons. Before sequencing took place, the ViraFEST assay used viral peptide pools to expand antigen-specific CD4+ T cells. When around 9 days of culture had elapsed, CD4+ T cells were isolated. Vaccine recipients, nucleocapsid antibody negative, had no prior SARS-CoV-2 infection. They grew over 1.5 million PBMC in each well, adding approximately 10 IU/ml IL-2 and approximately 9.2 ug/ml peptides. Days 3 and 7 saw half the medium replaced with IL-2 medium. About this clone itself: Its antigen is unknown.

The clonotype originates from a human donor who received a COVID-19 vaccine. The chain has TRBV6-2 or TRBV6-3 and TRBJ2-7, with 13 bases identical to TRBD2. The source material was CD4+ T cells from PBMCs cultured with HCoV-NL63 spike peptides, sampled before COVID-19 vaccination. The CDR3 loop is CASSYGGTSGNYEQYF. Written as DNA, the CDR3 is TGTGCCAGCAGTTACGGGGGGACTAGCGGGAACTACGAGCAGTACTTC.